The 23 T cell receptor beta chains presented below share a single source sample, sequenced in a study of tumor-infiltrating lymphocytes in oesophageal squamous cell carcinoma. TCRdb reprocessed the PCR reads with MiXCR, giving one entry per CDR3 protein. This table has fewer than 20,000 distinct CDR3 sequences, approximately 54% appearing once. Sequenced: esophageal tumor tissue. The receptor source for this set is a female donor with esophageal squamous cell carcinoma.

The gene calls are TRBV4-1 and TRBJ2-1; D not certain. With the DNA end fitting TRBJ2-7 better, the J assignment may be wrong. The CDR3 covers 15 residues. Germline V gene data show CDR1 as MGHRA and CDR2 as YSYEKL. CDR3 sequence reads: CASSRYQGRENEQYF. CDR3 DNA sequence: TGCGCCAGCAGCCGCTACCAAGGACGTGAGAACGAGCAGTACTTC.

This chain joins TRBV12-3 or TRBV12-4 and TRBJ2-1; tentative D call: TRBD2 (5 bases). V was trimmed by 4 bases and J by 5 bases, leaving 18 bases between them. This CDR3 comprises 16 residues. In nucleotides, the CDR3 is TGTGCCAGCAGTTCGGGGATTGGCACCCCCAACAATGAGCAGTTCTTC. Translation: CASSSGIGTPNNEQFF.

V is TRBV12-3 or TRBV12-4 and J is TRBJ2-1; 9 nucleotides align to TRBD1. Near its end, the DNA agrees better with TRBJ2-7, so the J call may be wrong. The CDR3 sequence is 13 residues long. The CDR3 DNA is TGTGCCAGCAGCCGGGACAGGGACTACGAGCAGTACTTC. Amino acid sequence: CASSRDRDYEQYF.

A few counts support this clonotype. CDR3 sequence: CASSLGGPATGTSGSEQYF. CDR3 DNA: TGTGCCAGCAGCTTAGGCGGCCCAGCAACCGGGACTAGCGGGAGCGAGCAGTACTTC. The chain links TRBV7-2 to TRBJ2-7; 14 bases match TRBD2. Germline V gene lookup returns CDR1 SGHTA and CDR2 FQGNSA. Trimming removed 1 base from V and 6 bases from J; junction bases left unmatched: 14. This CDR3 is built from 19 residues.

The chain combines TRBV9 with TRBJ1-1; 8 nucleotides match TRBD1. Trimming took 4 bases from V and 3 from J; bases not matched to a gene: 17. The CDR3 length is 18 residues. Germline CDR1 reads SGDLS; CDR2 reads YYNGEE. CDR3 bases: TGTGCCAGCAGCCCCCGGGGGGGAGGACAGGGAAGGCACACTGAAGCTTTCTTT. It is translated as CASSPRGGGQGRHTEAFF.

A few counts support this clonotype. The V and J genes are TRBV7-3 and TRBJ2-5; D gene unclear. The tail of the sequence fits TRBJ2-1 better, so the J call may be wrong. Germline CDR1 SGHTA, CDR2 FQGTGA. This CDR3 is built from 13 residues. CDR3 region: CASSLSGSNEQFF. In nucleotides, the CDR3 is TGTGCCAGCAGCTTAAGTGGCAGCAATGAGCAGTTCTTC.

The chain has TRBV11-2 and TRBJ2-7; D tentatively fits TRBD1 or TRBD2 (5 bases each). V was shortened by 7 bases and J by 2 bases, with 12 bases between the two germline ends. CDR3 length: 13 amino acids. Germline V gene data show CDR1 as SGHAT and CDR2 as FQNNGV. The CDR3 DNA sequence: TGTGCCAGCACCCCGGGGCGCACCTACGAGCAGTACTTC. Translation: CASTPGRTYEQYF. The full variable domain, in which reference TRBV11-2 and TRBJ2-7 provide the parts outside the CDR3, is EAGVAQSPRYKIIEKRQSVAFWCNPISGHATLYWYQQILGQGPKLLIQFQNNGVVDDSQLPKDRFSAERLKGVDSTLKIQPAKLEDSAVYLCASTPGRTYEQYFGPGTRLTVT.

DNA for the CDR3: TGCGCCAGCAGTGAATCGCGGCAGCTGATGGAGACCCAGTACTTC. Its translation is CASSESRQLMETQYF. The V and J genes are TRBV10-2 and TRBJ2-4, with D unclear. The closer fit of TRBJ2-5 to the DNA end suggests the J call may be wrong. This CDR3 spans 15 amino acids. Germline-derived CDR1 and CDR2 are WSHSY and SAAADI.

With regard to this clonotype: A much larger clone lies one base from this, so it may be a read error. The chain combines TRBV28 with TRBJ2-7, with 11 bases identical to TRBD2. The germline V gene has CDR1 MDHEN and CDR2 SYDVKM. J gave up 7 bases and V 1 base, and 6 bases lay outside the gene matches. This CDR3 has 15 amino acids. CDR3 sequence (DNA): TGTGCCAGCAGTTTATTAGCGGGAGGGTACAATGAGCAGTACTTC. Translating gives CASSLLAGGYNEQYF.

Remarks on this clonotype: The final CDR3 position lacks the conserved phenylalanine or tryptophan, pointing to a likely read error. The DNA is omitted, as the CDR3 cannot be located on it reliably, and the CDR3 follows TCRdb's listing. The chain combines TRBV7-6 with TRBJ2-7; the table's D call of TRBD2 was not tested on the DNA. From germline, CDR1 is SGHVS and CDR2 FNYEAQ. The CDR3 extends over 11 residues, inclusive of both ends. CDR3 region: CASSLGEGDLL.

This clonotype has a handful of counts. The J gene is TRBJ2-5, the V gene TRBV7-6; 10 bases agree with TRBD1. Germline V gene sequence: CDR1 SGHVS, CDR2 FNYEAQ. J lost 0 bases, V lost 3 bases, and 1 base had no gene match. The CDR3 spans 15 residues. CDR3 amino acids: CASSLGTGDQETQYF. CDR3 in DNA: TGTGCCAGCAGCTTGGGGACAGGGGACCAAGAGACCCAGTACTTC.

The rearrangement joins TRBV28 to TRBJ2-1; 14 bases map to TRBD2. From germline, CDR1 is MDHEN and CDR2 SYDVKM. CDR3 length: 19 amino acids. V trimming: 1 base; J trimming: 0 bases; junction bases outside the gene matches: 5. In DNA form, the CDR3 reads TGTGCCAGCAGTTTATCTTGGACTAGCGGGAGGTTCTCCTACAATGAGCAGTTCTTC. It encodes CASSLSWTSGRFSYNEQFF.

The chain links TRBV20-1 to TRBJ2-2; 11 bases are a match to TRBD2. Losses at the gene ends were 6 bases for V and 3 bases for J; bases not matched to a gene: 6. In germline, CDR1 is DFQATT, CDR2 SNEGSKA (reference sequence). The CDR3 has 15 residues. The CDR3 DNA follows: TGCAGTGCGCGACTAGCGGGAAGGGACACCGGGGAGCTGTTTTTT. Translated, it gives CSARLAGRDTGELFF.

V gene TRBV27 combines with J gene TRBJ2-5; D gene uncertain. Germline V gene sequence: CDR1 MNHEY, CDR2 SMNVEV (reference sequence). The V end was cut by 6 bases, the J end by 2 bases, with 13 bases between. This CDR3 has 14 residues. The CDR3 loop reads CASSPQGEQETQYF. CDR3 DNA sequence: TGTGCCAGCAGCCCCCAAGGCGAGCAAGAGACCCAGTACTTC.

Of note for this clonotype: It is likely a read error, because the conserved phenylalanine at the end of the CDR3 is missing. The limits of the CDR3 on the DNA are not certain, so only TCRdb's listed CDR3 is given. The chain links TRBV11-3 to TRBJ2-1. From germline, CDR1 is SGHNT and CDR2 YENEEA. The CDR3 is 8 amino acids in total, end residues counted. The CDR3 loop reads CASSLEGS.

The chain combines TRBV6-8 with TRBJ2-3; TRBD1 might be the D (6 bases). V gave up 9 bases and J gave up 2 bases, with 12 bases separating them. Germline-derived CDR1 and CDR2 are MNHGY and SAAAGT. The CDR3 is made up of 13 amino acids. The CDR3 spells CARKGHLTDTQYF. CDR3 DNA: TGTGCCAGAAAGGGACACCTCACAGATACGCAGTATTTT.

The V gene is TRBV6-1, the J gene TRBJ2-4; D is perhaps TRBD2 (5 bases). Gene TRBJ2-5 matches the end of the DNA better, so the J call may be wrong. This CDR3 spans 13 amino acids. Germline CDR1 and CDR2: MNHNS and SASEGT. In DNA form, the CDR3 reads TGTGCCAGCAGTGAGCAAGGGAGAGAGACCCAGTACTTC. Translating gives CASSEQGRETQYF.

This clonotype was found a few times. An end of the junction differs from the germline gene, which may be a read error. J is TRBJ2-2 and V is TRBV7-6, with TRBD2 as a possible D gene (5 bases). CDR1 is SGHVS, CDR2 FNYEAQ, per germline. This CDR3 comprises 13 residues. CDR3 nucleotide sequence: TGTGCTAGCAGCCCAACTAGTTCCGGGGAGCTGTTTTTT. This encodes CASSPTSSGELFF.

The CDR3 DNA sequence: TGTGCCAGCAGTTACGGTCGCGATGAGACCCAGTACTTC. It translates to CASSYGRDETQYF. The rearrangement joins TRBV6-2 or TRBV6-3 to TRBJ2-5; D is unresolved. The V gene's germline CDR1 is MNHEY and CDR2 SVGEGT. This CDR3 has 13 amino acids. Trimming removed 2 bases at V and 5 bases at J, with 9 bases between.

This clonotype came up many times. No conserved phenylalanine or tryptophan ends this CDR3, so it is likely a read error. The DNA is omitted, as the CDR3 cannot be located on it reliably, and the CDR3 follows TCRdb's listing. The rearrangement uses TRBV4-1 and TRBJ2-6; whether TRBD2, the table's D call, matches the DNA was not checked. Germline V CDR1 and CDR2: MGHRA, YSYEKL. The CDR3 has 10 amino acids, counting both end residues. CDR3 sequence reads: CASSQDQGRA.

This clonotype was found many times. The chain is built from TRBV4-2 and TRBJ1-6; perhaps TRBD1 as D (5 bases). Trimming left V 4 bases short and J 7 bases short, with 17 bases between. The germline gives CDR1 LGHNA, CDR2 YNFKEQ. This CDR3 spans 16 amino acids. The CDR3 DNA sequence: TGTGCCAGCAGCCCAAAGCAAGCAGGGTACAATTCACCCCTCCACTTT. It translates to CASSPKQAGYNSPLHF.

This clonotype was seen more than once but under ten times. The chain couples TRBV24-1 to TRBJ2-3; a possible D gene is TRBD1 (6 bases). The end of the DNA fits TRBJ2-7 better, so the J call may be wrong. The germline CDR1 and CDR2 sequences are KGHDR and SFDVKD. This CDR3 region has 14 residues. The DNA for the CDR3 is TGTGCCACCAGTGATTCAGACAGGTCCTACGAGCAGTACTTC. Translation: CATSDSDRSYEQYF.

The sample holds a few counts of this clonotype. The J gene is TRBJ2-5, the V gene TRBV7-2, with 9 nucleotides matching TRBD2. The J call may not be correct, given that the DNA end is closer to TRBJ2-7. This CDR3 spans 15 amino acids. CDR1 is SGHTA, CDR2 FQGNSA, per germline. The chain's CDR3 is CASSLVAGVSYEQYF. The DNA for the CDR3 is TGTGCCAGCAGCTTAGTAGCGGGAGTCTCCTACGAGCAGTACTTC.